These T cell receptor beta chains were read from a single sample in a study of T cell responses to AZD1222 COVID-19 vaccine. Assay: immunoSEQ multiplex PCR; the TCRdb copy retains only in-frame clones and omits some. Of around 120,000 clones in the sample, roughly 92% are singletons; the top ten hold 1.5% to 2%. Here the sequenced sample was peripheral blood, taken 28 days after the second AZD1222 dose. Every receptor here comes from an adult who received the AZD1222 COVID-19 vaccine. Each CDR3 is given with its conserved first and last residue. The D gene is left open where the match is weak. Not every row has a clone size; where given, it reads once, few, many or a size class.

j_call: TRBJ1-5
v_call: TRBV10-1
clone_size: .
d_call: .
cdr3_nt: TGCGCCAGCAGTGAGAAAGGGGAGATTCGCAATCAGCCCCAGCATTTT
cdr3_aa: CASSEKGEIRNQPQHF

j_call: TRBJ1-1
v_call: TRBV27
clone_size: .
d_call: .
cdr3_nt: TGTGCCAGCAGTTTATTCGGGGGGGGCACTGAAGCTTTCTTT
cdr3_aa: CASSLFGGGTEAFF

j_call: TRBJ2-3
v_call: TRBV10-1
clone_size: .
d_call: TRBD2
cdr3_nt: TGCGCCAGCAGTGGGACTAGACCCGATACGCAGTATTTT
cdr3_aa: CASSGTRPDTQYF

j_call: TRBJ2-4
v_call: TRBV10-3
clone_size: .
d_call: .
cdr3_nt: TGTGCCATCAGTGAGCTCTGGGTGGCCAAAAACATTCAGTACTTC
cdr3_aa: CAISELWVAKNIQYF

j_call: TRBJ2-1
v_call: TRBV18
clone_size: .
d_call: TRBD2
cdr3_nt: TGTGCCAGCTCACCCCCGACTAGCGGGAGAGTTTATGAGCAGTTCTTC
cdr3_aa: CASSPPTSGRVYEQFF

j_call: TRBJ1-6
v_call: TRBV2
clone_size: .
d_call: TRBD1
cdr3_nt: TGTGCCAGCAGTGAAGGGACAGGTCTGTGGTATGATTCACCCCTCCACTTT
cdr3_aa: CASSEGTGLWYDSPLHF

j_call: TRBJ1-1
v_call: TRBV5-1
clone_size: .
d_call: .
cdr3_nt: TGCGCCAGCAGCTTGGCGGGTGAAGCTTTCTTT
cdr3_aa: CASSLAGEAFF

j_call: TRBJ2-7
v_call: TRBV29-1
clone_size: .
d_call: TRBD2
cdr3_nt: TGCAGCGTTGAAGGGAGGACTAGCGAGAGCTCCTACGAGCAGTACTTC
cdr3_aa: CSVEGRTSESSYEQYF

j_call: TRBJ1-1
v_call: TRBV7-2
clone_size: .
d_call: .
cdr3_nt: TGTGCCAGCAGCCCCCACGGTATTAACACTGAAGCTTTCTTT
cdr3_aa: CASSPHGINTEAFF

j_call: TRBJ2-1
v_call: TRBV6-4
clone_size: .
d_call: TRBD1
cdr3_nt: TGTGCCAGCAGTGACTGGGACAGGGGATACAATGAGCAGTTCTTC
cdr3_aa: CASSDWDRGYNEQFF

j_call: TRBJ1-1
v_call: TRBV6-5
clone_size: .
d_call: .
cdr3_nt: TGTGCCAGCAGTTCCCAAGCTAGAGGGTATACTGAAGCTTTCTTT
cdr3_aa: CASSSQARGYTEAFF

j_call: TRBJ2-3
v_call: TRBV27
clone_size: .
d_call: .
cdr3_nt: TGTGCCAGCAGCCCTAGCACAGATACGCAGTATTTT
cdr3_aa: CASSPSTDTQYF

j_call: TRBJ1-2
v_call: TRBV3-1/TRBV3-2
clone_size: once
d_call: TRBD1
cdr3_nt: TGTGCCAGCAGCCACACTGGACAGGGCTATGGCTACACCTTC
cdr3_aa: CASSHTGQGYGYTF

j_call: TRBJ2-3
v_call: TRBV28
clone_size: .
d_call: .
cdr3_nt: TGTGCCAGCAGTTTTAGGGGTGATACGCAGTATTTT
cdr3_aa: CASSFRGDTQYF

j_call: TRBJ1-6
v_call: TRBV7-9
clone_size: .
d_call: TRBD1
cdr3_nt: TGTGCCAGCAGCCTTACAGGGGCACCCCTCCACTTT
cdr3_aa: CASSLTGAPLHF

j_call: TRBJ1-2
v_call: TRBV10-1
clone_size: .
d_call: TRBD1
cdr3_nt: TGCGCCAGCAGTGATGACAGGGTTGGCTACACCTTC
cdr3_aa: CASSDDRVGYTF

j_call: TRBJ1-5
v_call: TRBV4-1
clone_size: .
d_call: .
cdr3_nt: TGCGCCAGCAGTTTTGCCAAGGGGTTCAATCAGCCCCAGCATTTT
cdr3_aa: CASSFAKGFNQPQHF

j_call: TRBJ1-1
v_call: TRBV3-1/TRBV3-2
clone_size: .
d_call: .
cdr3_nt: TGTGCCAGCAGCCAATCCGAAGTATTTAGGGACACTGAAGCTTTCTTT
cdr3_aa: CASSQSEVFRDTEAFF

j_call: TRBJ2-7
v_call: TRBV14
clone_size: once
d_call: TRBD1
cdr3_nt: TGTGCCAGCAGCCAAGGACAGGGGAGGAACGAGCAGTACTTC
cdr3_aa: CASSQGQGRNEQYF

j_call: TRBJ1-6
v_call: TRBV6-6
clone_size: .
d_call: .
cdr3_nt: TGTGCCAGCAGTTACCCCATCCTCGGTTCACCCCTCCACTTT
cdr3_aa: CASSYPILGSPLHF

j_call: TRBJ2-3
v_call: TRBV28
clone_size: .
d_call: .
cdr3_nt: TGTGCCAGCAACTTTGCGCTGTTGGCCACAGATACGCAGTATTTT
cdr3_aa: CASNFALLATDTQYF

j_call: TRBJ1-2
v_call: TRBV6-5
clone_size: once
d_call: .
cdr3_nt: TGTGCCAGCAGTCCAGGGGATAGCTACACCTTC
cdr3_aa: CASSPGDSYTF

j_call: TRBJ2-5
v_call: TRBV5-1
clone_size: .
d_call: TRBD2
cdr3_nt: TGCGCCAGCACGACTAGCGGGGCCAAGAAGACCCAGTACTTC
cdr3_aa: CASTTSGAKKTQYF

j_call: TRBJ1-5
v_call: TRBV6-5
clone_size: once
d_call: TRBD1
cdr3_nt: TGTGCCAGCAGAACACGACAGGGCGGAGATCAGCCCCAGCATTTT
cdr3_aa: CASRTRQGGDQPQHF

j_call: TRBJ1-3
v_call: TRBV2
clone_size: .
d_call: .
cdr3_nt: TGTGCCAGCACCGGGACAATTGGAAACACCATATATTTT
cdr3_aa: CASTGTIGNTIYF

j_call: TRBJ2-6
v_call: TRBV7-3
clone_size: .
d_call: TRBD1
cdr3_nt: TGTGCCAGCAGCTCAAACCGCAGGGGGCATGGGGCCAACGTCCTGACTTTC
cdr3_aa: CASSSNRRGHGANVLTF

j_call: TRBJ2-3
v_call: TRBV3-1/TRBV3-2
clone_size: .
d_call: .
cdr3_nt: TGTGCCAGCAGCCAAGAAGCTTGGAACACAGATACGCAGTATTTT
cdr3_aa: CASSQEAWNTDTQYF

j_call: TRBJ2-1
v_call: TRBV19
clone_size: .
d_call: TRBD2
cdr3_nt: TGTGCCAGTAGTAAAGGACTAGCGGATTACAATGAGCAGTTCTTC
cdr3_aa: CASSKGLADYNEQFF

j_call: TRBJ1-4
v_call: TRBV18
clone_size: .
d_call: TRBD1
cdr3_nt: TGTGCCAGCTCACCGACAGGGGCGGGTGAAAAACTGTTTTTT
cdr3_aa: CASSPTGAGEKLFF

j_call: TRBJ2-7
v_call: TRBV19
clone_size: .
d_call: TRBD1
cdr3_nt: TGTGCCAGTAGTGACAGGGGGTACGAGCAGTACTTC
cdr3_aa: CASSDRGYEQYF

j_call: TRBJ1-4
v_call: TRBV25-1
clone_size: .
d_call: .
cdr3_nt: TGTGCCAGCAGTGATTGGACAGCAACTAATGAAAAACTGTTTTTT
cdr3_aa: CASSDWTATNEKLFF

j_call: TRBJ2-2
v_call: TRBV5-4
clone_size: .
d_call: .
cdr3_nt: TGTGCCAGCAGCCCTGGCGATGCGAACACCGGGGAGCTGTTTTTT
cdr3_aa: CASSPGDANTGELFF

j_call: TRBJ1-1
v_call: TRBV30
clone_size: .
d_call: .
cdr3_nt: TGTGCCTGGAGTTGGGGGGTGACTGAAGCTTTCTTT
cdr3_aa: CAWSWGVTEAFF

j_call: TRBJ2-3
v_call: TRBV28
clone_size: .
d_call: TRBD2
cdr3_nt: TGTGCCAGCAGTCCCTCCTTGACTAGCGTGGGAGATACGCAGTATTTT
cdr3_aa: CASSPSLTSVGDTQYF

j_call: TRBJ2-2
v_call: TRBV15
clone_size: medium-sized
d_call: .
cdr3_nt: TGTGCCACCAGCAGAGATAGTGTGGGGTCCCGGCGGACCGGGGAGCTGTTTTTT
cdr3_aa: CATSRDSVGSRRTGELFF

j_call: TRBJ2-7
v_call: TRBV5-1
clone_size: .
d_call: .
cdr3_nt: TGCGCCAGCAGCTTGGATAGATCCGAGCAGTACTTC
cdr3_aa: CASSLDRSEQYF

j_call: TRBJ1-6
v_call: TRBV6-5
clone_size: .
d_call: .
cdr3_nt: TGTGCCGTAGGGGGATTCAATTCACCCCTCCACTTT
cdr3_aa: CAVGGFNSPLHF

j_call: TRBJ1-2
v_call: TRBV11-2
clone_size: .
d_call: TRBD1
cdr3_nt: TGTGCCAGCAGCCCCCGGACAGGTTTTGGCTATGGCTACACCTTC
cdr3_aa: CASSPRTGFGYGYTF

j_call: TRBJ1-2
v_call: TRBV18
clone_size: .
d_call: .
cdr3_nt: TGTGCCAGCTCACCCGGGGCCGGGGATGGCTACACCTTC
cdr3_aa: CASSPGAGDGYTF

j_call: TRBJ2-3
v_call: TRBV29-1
clone_size: .
d_call: .
cdr3_nt: TGCAGCGTTACCACGGGTAGCACAGATACGCAGTATTTT
cdr3_aa: CSVTTGSTDTQYF